This is a list of T cell receptor beta chains from one sample in a study of CD8 T cells in ankylosing spondylitis. In TCRdb, the 5' RACE reads were re-called with MiXCR into one record per CDR3 protein. This table holds approximately 520,000 distinct CDR3 sequences, approximately 5.3% found once. Input material: blood, either unsorted or a sorted T cell fraction (not recorded which). The receptors shown here come from a male donor with ankylosing spondylitis. Each CDR3 is given with its conserved first and last residue. Each record gives: V gene, CDR3 protein.

TRBV27 CASSFWQGYEQYF
TRBV4-1 CATSDSTEAFF
TRBV7-9 CASSLAQGGTEAFF
TRBV12-3/TRBV12-4 CASSPGAANYQPQHF
TRBV20-1 CSADSRTNTGELFF
TRBV24-1 CATSTSGVAGVPDTQYF
TRBV27 CASSIYEQYF
TRBV7-2 CASSPPGAGTEAFF
TRBV27 CASSLLAGGHEQYF
TRBV7-9 CASSTREANYGYTF
TRBV7-2 CASSYTGSYEQYF
TRBV29-1 CSVGQNQETQYF
TRBV7-8 CASSPGTGILNSPLHF
TRBV5-1 CASKGSDRNEKLFF
TRBV20-1 CSASQGAGEQYF
TRBV7-3 CASSLAPGQVNTEAFF
TRBV9 CASSVVDRAGYTF
TRBV7-2 CASSLDLSSYNEQFF
TRBV25-1 CASSDMTGAPNYNEQFF
TRBV27 CASSEFSGRAGYEQFF
TRBV28 CASSPTGGGIYNEQFF
TRBV5-4 CASSLAAGGSGRKQFF
TRBV7-2 CASSLLWGETQYF
TRBV29-1 CSVADPNYGYTF
TRBV29-1 CSVVSGRGETQYF
TRBV29-1 CSVGLILGYEQYF
TRBV12-5 CASAFGPMPEQYF
TRBV12-3/TRBV12-4 CASSSGRGTEAFF